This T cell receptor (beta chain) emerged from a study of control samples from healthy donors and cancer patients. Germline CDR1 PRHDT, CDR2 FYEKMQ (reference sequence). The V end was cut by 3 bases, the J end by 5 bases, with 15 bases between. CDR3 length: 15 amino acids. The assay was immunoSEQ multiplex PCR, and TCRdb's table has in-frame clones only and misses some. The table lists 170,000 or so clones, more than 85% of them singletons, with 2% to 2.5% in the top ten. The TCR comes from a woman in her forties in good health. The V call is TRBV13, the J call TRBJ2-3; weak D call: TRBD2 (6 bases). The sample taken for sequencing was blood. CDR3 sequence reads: CASSLGGGPGDTQYF. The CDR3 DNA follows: TGTGCCAGCAGCTTGGGAGGTGGCCCGGGAGATACGCAGTATTTT.